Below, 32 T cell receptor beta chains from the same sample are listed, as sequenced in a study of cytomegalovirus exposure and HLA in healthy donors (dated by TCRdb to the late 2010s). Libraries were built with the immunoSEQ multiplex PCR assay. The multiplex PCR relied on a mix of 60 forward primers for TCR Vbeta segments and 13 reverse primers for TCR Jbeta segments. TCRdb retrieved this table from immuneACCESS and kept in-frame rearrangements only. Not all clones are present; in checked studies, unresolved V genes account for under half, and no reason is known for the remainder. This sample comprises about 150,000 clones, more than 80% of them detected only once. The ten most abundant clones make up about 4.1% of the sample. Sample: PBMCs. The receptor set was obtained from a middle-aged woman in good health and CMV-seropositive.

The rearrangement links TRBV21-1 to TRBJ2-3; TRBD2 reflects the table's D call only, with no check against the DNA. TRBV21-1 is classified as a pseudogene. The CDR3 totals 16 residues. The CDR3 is CASRRRDLVSTDTQYF. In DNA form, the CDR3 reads TGTGCCAGCAGAAGGAGGGACCTAGTCAGCACAGATACGCAGTATTTT.

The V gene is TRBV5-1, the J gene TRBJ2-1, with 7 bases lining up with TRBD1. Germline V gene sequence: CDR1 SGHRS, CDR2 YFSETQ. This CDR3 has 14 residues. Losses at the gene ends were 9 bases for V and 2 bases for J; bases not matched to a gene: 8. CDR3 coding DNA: TGCGCCACTGCCCGGGACAGAGCCTACAATGAGCAGTTCTTC. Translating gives CATARDRAYNEQFF.

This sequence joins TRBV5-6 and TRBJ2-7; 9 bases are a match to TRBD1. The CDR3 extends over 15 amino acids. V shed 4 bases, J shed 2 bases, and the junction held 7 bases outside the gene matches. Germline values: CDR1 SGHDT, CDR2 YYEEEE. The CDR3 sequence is CASSPGTGLPYEQYF. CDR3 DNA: TGTGCCAGCAGCCCCGGGACAGGGCTCCCCTACGAGCAGTACTTC.

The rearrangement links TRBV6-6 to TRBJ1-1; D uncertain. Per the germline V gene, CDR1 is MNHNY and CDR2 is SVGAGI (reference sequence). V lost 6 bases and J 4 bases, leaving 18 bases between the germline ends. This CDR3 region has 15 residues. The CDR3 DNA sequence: TGTGCCAGCAGCGCCTTTGAGGGCGAGGGCACTGAAGCTTTCTTT. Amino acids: CASSAFEGEGTEAFF.

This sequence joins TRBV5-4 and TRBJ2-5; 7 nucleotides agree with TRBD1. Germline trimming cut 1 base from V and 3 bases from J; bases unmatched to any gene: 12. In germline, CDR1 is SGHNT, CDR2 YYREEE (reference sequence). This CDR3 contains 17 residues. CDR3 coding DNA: TGTGCCAGCAGCTTGAGAGGGTGGGGGACAGTAGAAGAGACCCAGTACTTC. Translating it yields CASSLRGWGTVEETQYF.

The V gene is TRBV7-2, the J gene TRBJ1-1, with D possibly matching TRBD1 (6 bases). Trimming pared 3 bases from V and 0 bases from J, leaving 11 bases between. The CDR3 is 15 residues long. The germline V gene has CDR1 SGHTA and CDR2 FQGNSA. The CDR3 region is CASSFTGTMNTEAFF. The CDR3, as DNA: TGTGCCAGCAGCTTTACAGGGACCATGAACACTGAAGCTTTCTTT.

Written as DNA, the CDR3 is TGTGCCAGCAGCCTGGGCGATGGCTACACCTTC. The encoded protein is CASSLGDGYTF. This chain links TRBV7-9 with TRBJ1-2, with D hard to call. Germline CDR1 reads SEHNR; CDR2 reads FQNEAQ (reference sequence). The CDR3 is 11 amino acids. The ends were cut back, 5 bases at V and 6 bases at J, with 7 bases in the middle.

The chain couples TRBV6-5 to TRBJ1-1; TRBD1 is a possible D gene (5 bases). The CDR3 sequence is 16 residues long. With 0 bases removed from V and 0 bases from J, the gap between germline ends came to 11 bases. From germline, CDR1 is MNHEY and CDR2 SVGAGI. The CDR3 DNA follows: TGTGCCAGCAGTTACTCCCCGGGACTACTGAACACTGAAGCTTTCTTT. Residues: CASSYSPGLLNTEAFF.

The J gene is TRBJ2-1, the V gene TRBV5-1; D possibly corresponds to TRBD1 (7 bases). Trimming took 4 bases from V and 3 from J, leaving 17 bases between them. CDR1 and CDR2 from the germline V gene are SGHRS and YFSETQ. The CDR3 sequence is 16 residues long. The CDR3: CASSLGQGGLYNEQFF. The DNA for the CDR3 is TGCGCCAGCAGCCTAGGGCAGGGGGGCCTCTACAATGAGCAGTTCTTC.

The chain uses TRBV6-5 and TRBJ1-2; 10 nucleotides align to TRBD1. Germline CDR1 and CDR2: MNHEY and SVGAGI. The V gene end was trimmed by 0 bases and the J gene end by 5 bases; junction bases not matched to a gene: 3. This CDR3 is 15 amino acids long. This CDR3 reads CASSYSGTGVYGYTF. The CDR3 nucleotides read TGTGCCAGCAGTTACTCCGGGACAGGGGTATATGGCTACACCTTC.

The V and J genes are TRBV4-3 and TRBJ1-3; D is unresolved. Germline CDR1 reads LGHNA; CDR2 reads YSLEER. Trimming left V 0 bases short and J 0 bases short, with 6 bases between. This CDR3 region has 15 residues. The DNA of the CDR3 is TGCGCCAGCAGCCAAGATCCCAGCTCTGGAAACACCATATATTTT. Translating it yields CASSQDPSSGNTIYF.

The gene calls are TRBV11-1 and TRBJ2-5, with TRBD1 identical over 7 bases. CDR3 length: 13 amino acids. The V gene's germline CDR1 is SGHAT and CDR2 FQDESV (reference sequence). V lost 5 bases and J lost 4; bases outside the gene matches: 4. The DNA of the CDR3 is TGTGCCAGCAGCCGACAGGGTAGAGAGACCCAGTACTTC. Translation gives CASSRQGRETQYF.

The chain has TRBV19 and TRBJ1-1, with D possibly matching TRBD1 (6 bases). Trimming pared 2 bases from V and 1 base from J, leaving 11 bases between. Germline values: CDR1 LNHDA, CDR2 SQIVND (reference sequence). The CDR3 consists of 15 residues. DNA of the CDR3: TGTGCCAGTAGTATACGGGGGGGGGCGAACACTGAAGCTTTCTTT. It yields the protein CASSIRGGANTEAFF.

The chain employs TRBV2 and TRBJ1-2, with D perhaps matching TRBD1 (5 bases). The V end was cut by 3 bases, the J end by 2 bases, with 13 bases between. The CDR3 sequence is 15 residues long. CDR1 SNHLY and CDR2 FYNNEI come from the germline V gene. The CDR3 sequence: CASSDDRKGNYGYTF. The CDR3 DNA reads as TGTGCCAGCAGTGACGACCGAAAGGGGAACTATGGCTACACCTTC.

CDR3 DNA sequence: TGTGCCAGCAGCTCCCCGGGACAGCCCAAAAGCTCTGGAAACACCATATATTTT. Protein: CASSSPGQPKSSGNTIYF. V gene TRBV7-6 combines with J gene TRBJ1-3; 7 bases line up with TRBD1. V shed 4 bases and J 0 bases; nucleotides not matched to a gene: 12. Germline V lookup: CDR1 SGHVS, CDR2 FNYEAQ. This CDR3 has 18 residues.

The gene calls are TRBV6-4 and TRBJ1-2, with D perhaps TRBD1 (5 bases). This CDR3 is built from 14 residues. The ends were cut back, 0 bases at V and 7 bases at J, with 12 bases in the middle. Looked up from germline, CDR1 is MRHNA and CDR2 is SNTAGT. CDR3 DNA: TGTGCCAGCAGTGACTCCCGGGGGTCGCGTGGCTACACCTTC. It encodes CASSDSRGSRGYTF.

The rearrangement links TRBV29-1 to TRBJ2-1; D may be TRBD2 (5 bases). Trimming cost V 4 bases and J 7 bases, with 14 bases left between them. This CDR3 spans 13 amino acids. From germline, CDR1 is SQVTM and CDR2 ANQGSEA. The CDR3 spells CSVVRGSRNEQFF. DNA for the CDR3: TGCAGCGTTGTAAGAGGGAGCCGGAATGAGCAGTTCTTC.

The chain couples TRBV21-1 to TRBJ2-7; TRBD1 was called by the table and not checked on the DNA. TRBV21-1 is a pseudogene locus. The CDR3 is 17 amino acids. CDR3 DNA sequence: TGTGCCAGCAGTTTGTTGGGTCTTACCAGGGTACCCTACGAGCAGTACTTC. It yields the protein CASSLLGLTRVPYEQYF.

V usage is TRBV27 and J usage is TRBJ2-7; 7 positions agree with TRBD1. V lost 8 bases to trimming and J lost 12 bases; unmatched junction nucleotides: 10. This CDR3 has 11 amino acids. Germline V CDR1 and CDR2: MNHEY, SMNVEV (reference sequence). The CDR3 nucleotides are TGTGCCAGCTCTCCCGGGACAGACTTGTACTTC. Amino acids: CASSPGTDLYF.

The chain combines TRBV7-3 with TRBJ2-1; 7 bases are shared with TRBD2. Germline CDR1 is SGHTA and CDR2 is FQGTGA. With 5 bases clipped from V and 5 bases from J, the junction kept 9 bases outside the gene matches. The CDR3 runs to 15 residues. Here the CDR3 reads CASSPRLAQNNEQFF. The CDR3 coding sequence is TGTGCCAGCAGCCCAAGACTAGCACAAAACAATGAGCAGTTCTTC.

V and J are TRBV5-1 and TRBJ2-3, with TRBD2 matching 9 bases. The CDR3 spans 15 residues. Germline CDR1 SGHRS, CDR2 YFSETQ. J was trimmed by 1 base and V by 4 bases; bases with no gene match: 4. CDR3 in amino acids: CASSPGGRGTDTQYF. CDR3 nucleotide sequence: TGCGCCAGCAGCCCTGGCGGGAGGGGCACAGATACGCAGTATTTT.

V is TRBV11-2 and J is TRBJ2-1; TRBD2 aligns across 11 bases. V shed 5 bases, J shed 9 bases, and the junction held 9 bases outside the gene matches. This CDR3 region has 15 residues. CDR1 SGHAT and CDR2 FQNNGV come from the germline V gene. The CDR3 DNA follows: TGTGCCAGCAGCCCCGGGACTAGCGGAAGGGCTGAGCAGTTCTTC. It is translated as CASSPGTSGRAEQFF.

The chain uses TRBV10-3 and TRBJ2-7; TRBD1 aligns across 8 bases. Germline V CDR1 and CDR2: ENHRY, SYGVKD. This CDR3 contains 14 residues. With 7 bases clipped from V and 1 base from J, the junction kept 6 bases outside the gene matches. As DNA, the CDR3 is TGTGCCATCAAGGAGGACAGGGAGTCCTACGAGCAGTACTTC. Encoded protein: CAIKEDRESYEQYF.

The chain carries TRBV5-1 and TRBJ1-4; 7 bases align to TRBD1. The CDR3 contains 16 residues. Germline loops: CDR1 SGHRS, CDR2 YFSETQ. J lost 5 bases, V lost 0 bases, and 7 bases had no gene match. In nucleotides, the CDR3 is TGCGCCAGCAGCTTGGACCCGGGACAGCCAAATGAAAAACTGTTTTTT. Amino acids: CASSLDPGQPNEKLFF.

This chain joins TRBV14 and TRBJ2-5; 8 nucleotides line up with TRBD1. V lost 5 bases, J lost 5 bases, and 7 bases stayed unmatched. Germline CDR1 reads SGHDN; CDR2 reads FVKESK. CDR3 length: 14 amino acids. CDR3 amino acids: CASSYRQGYETQYF. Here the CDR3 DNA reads TGTGCCAGCAGCTACCGACAGGGGTATGAGACCCAGTACTTC.

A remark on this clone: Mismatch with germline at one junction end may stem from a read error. CDR3 DNA: TGTGCCAGCAGCTTGGACCTGGGGGGACAGGGGCATTCCTACGAGCGGTACTTC. It translates to CASSLDLGGQGHSYERYF. The chain recombines TRBV5-4 with TRBJ2-7; 10 bases fit TRBD1. The CDR3 has 18 amino acids. The germline V gene encodes CDR1 SGHNT and CDR2 YYREEE (reference sequence). Full variable domain (outside the CDR3, taken from reference TRBV5-4 and TRBJ2-7): ETGVTQSPTHLIKTRGQQVTLRCSSQSGHNTVSWYQQALGQGPQFIFQYYREEENGRGNFPPRFSGLQFPNYSSELNVNALELDDSALYLCASSLDLGGQGHSYERYFGPGTRLTVT.

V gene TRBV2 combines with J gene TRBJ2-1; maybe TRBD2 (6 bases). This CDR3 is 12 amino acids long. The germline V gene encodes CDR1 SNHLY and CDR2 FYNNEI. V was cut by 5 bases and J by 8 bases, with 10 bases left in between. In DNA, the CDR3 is TGTGCCAGCAGTCCGGGAGTCCATGAGCAGTTCTTC. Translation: CASSPGVHEQFF.

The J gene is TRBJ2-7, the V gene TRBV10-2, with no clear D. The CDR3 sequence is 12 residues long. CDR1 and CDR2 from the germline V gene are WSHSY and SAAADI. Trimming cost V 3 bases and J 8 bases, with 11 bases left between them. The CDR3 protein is CASSDPRGKQYF. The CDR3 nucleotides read TGCGCCAGCAGTGACCCCCGCGGTAAGCAGTACTTC.

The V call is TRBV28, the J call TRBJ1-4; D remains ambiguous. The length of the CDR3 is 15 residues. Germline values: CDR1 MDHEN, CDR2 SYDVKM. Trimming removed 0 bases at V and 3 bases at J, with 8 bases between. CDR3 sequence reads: CASSLWAVANEKLFF. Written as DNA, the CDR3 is TGTGCCAGCAGTTTATGGGCGGTGGCTAATGAAAAACTGTTTTTT. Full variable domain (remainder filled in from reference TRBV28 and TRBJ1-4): DVKVTQSSRYLVKRTGEKVFLECVQDMDHENMFWYRQDPGLGLRLIYFSYDVKMKEKGDIPEGYSVSREKKERFSLILESASTNQTSMYLCASSLWAVANEKLFFGSGTQLSVL.

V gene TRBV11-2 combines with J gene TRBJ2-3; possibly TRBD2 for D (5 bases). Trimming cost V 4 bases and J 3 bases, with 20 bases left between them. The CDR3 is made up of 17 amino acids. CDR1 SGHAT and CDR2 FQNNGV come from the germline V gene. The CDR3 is CASSSTVGVEGTDTQYF. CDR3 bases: TGTGCCAGCAGCTCTACGGTTGGGGTTGAGGGTACAGATACGCAGTATTTT.

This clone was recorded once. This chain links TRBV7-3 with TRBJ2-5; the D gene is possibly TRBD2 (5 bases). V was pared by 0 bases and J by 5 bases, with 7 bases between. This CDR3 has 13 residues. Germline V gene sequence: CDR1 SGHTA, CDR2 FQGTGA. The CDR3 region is CASSLTRRETQYF. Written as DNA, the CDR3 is TGTGCCAGCAGCTTAACTAGGAGGGAGACCCAGTACTTC.

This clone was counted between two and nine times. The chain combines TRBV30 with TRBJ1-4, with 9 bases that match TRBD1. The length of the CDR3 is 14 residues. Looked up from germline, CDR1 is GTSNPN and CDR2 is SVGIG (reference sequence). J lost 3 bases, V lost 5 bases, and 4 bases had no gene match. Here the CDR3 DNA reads TGTGCCTGGGGGGGGACAGGGTCTAATGAAAAACTGTTTTTT. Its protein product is CAWGGTGSNEKLFF. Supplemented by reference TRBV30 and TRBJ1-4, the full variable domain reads SQTIHQWPATLVQPVGSPLSLECTVEGTSNPNLYWYRQAAGRGLQLLFYSVGIGQISSEVPQNLSASRPQDRQFILSSKKLLLSDSGFYLCAWGGTGSNEKLFFGSGTQLSVL.